What follows are 9 T cell receptor beta chains derived from one specimen sequenced in a study of CD8 T cells in ankylosing spondylitis (dated by TCRdb to about 2017). Libraries were constructed by 5' RACE. TCRdb shows the sequencer as Illumina HiSeq 2500. Through fastp at Q25 and MiXCR, TCRdb rebuilt clones from the public reads, retaining in-frame beta chains. Each entry is one CDR3 protein sequence, shown with its most common DNA and genes. The sample has 150,000 to 200,000 distinct CDR3 sequences on record, about 9.9% of them singletons. The leading ten clones occupy 25% to 35% of the sample. Input material: blood, either unsorted or a sorted T cell fraction (not recorded which). The receptors stem from a male donor with ankylosing spondylitis or in good health (not recorded which).

This clonotype has at least ten counts. The rearrangement joins TRBV12-3 or TRBV12-4 to TRBJ2-3; 13 bases agree with TRBD2. V trimming: 5 bases; J trimming: 2 bases; junction bases outside the gene matches: 7. CDR3 length equals 17 residues. The CDR3 nucleotides are TGTGCCAGCAGTCCCCCGGGACTAGCGGGATCCACAGATACGCAGTATTTT. It yields the protein CASSPPGLAGSTDTQYF.

Concerning this clonotype: A much larger clonotype is one base distant, so this may be a read error. The rearrangement links TRBV19 to TRBJ1-5; D perhaps matches TRBD1 (6 bases). The germline CDR1 and CDR2 sequences are LNHDA and SQIVND (reference sequence). The CDR3 is 14 residues long. CDR3: CASSRDRSNEPQHF. CDR3 sequence (DNA): TGTGCCAGTAGTCGTGACAGGTCCAATGAGCCCCAGCATTTT.

This clonotype was observed a few times. The chain couples TRBV29-1 to TRBJ2-3; 8 positions match TRBD2. Germline V gives CDR1 SQVTM, CDR2 ANQGSEA. The V and J ends lost 7 bases and 8 bases, in that order; junction bases with no gene match: 11. The CDR3 has 13 residues. The CDR3, as DNA: TGCAGCGCCCCGGGACTAGATTTTGGTACGCAGTATTTT. Its translation: CSAPGLDFGTQYF.

This clonotype was counted many times. The chain links TRBV12-3 or TRBV12-4 to TRBJ1-6; 7 nucleotides align to TRBD1. The CDR3 runs to 15 residues. V dropped 4 bases and J dropped 7; count of bases not matched to a gene: 7. DNA for the CDR3: TGTGCCAGCAGTTCTAACCGGGACAGAAATTCACCCCTCCACTTT. It translates to CASSSNRDRNSPLHF.

A few counts support this clonotype. V usage is TRBV10-2 and J usage is TRBJ1-5; 9 positions match TRBD1. Germline loops: CDR1 WSHSY, CDR2 SAAADI. Germline trimming cut 8 bases from V and 5 bases from J; bases unmatched to any gene: 4. The CDR3 totals 13 residues. This chain's CDR3 is CASRDRDHQPQHF. The CDR3 DNA reads TGCGCCAGCCGGGACAGGGACCATCAGCCCCAGCATTTT.

CDR3 coding DNA: TGCAGCGTTGTGGCCAGTTACAACCAAGAGACCCAGTACTTC. Encoded protein: CSVVASYNQETQYF. This chain links TRBV29-1 with TRBJ2-5; D call uncertain. CDR1 and CDR2 from the germline V gene are SQVTM and ANQGSEA. The germline V and J ends were trimmed by 4 bases and 0 bases, with 12 bases remaining between them. The CDR3 is 14 amino acids.

This clonotype was found many times. The J gene is TRBJ1-2, the V gene TRBV27, with a weak D call TRBD1 (5 bases). Germline V gives CDR1 MNHEY, CDR2 SMNVEV (reference sequence). The CDR3 has 13 residues. Trimming cost V 4 bases and J 11 bases, with 17 bases left between them. In DNA, the CDR3 is TGTGCCAGCAGTTATTCCGGGACCCCGACGTACACCTTC. It encodes CASSYSGTPTYTF.

Note on this clonotype: At one end, the junction sequence differs from germline, possibly due to a read error. The J gene is TRBJ1-4, the V gene TRBV7-9, with a tentative D call TRBD1 (5 bases). This CDR3 contains 15 residues. The germline V gene encodes CDR1 SEHNR and CDR2 FQNEAQ (reference sequence). The CDR3 is CTSSRNLGVGEKLFF. DNA of the CDR3: TGTACCAGCAGCAGAAATCTGGGGGTCGGTGAAAAACTGTTTTTT.

This clonotype came up many times. In nucleotides, the CDR3 is TGTGCCAGCAGTCCCCAGGCAGGGAACACTGAAGCTTTCTTT. Translation: CASSPQAGNTEAFF. The chain combines TRBV6-1 with TRBJ1-1, with D hard to call. The CDR3 is 14 residues long. Between the trimmed V and J ends, which lost 5 bases and 1 base, there was a span of 11 bases. CDR1 MNHNS and CDR2 SASEGT come from the germline V gene.